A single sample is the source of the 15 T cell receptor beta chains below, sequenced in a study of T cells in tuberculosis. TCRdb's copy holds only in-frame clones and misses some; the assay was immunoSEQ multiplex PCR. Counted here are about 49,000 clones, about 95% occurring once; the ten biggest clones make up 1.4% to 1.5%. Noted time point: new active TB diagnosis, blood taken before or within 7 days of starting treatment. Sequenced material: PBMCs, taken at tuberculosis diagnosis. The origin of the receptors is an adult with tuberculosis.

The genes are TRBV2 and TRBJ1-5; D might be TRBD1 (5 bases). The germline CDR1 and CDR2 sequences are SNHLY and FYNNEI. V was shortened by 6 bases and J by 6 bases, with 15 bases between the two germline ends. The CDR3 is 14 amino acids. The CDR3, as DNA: TGTGCCAGCAGCCTAAAGTACACAGGTCAGCCCCAGCATTTT. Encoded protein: CASSLKYTGQPQHF. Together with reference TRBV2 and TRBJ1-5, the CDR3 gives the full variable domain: EPEVTQTPSHQVTQMGQEVILRCVPISNHLYFYWYRQILGQKVEFLVSFYNNEISEKSEIFDDQFSVERPDGSNFTLKIRSTKLEDSAMYFCASSLKYTGQPQHFGDGTRLSIL.

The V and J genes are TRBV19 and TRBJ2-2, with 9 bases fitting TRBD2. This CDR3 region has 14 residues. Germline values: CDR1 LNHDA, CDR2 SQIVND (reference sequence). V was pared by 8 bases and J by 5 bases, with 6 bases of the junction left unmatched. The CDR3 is CASLSAGGTGELFF. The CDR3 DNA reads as TGTGCCAGTCTTAGCGCGGGAGGGACCGGGGAGCTGTTTTTT.

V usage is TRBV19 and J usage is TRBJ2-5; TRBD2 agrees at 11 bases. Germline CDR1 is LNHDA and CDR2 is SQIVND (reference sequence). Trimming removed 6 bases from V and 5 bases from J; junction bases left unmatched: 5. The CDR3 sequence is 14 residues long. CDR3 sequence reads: CASRGLAAGETQYF. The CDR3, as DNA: TGTGCCAGTAGGGGACTAGCGGCAGGGGAGACCCAGTACTTC.

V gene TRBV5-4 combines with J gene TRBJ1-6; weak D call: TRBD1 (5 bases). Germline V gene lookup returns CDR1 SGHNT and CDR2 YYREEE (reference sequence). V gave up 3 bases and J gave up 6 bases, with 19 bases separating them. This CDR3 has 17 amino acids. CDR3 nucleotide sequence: TGTGCCAGCAGCTGGAGCACCTCAGGGATACTTAATTCACCCCTCCACTTT. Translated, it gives CASSWSTSGILNSPLHF.

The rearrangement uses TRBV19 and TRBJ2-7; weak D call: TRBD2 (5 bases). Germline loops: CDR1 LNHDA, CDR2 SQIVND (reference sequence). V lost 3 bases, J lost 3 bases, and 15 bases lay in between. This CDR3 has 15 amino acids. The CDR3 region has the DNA TGTGCCAGTAGTATTGTGCCTAGCCCGGACTACGAGCAGTACTTC. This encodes CASSIVPSPDYEQYF.

DNA for the CDR3: TGTGCCAGTAGTATAACTACCAGCACAGATACGCAGTATTTT. This encodes CASSITTSTDTQYF. The genes are TRBV19 and TRBJ2-3; D uncertain. The CDR3 sequence is 14 residues long. Trimming took 2 bases from V and 0 from J, leaving 6 bases between them. Germline CDR1 is LNHDA and CDR2 is SQIVND (reference sequence).

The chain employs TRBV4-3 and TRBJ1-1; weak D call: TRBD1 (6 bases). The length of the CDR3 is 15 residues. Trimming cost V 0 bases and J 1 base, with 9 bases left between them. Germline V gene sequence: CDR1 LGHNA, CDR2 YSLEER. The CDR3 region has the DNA TGCGCCAGCAGCCAAGAGATCAGGGGGAACACTGAAGCTTTCTTT. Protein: CASSQEIRGNTEAFF.

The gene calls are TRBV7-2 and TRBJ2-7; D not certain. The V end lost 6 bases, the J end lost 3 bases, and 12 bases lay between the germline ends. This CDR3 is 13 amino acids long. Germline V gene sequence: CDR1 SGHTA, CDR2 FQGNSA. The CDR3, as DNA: TGTGCCAGCAGTTCTAGAGCCCACTACGAGCAGTACTTC. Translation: CASSSRAHYEQYF.

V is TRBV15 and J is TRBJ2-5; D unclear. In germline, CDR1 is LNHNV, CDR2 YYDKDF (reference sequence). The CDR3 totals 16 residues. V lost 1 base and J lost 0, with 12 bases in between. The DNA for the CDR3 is TGTGCCACCAGCAGAGCACTCCACCCGTACCAAGAGACCCAGTACTTC. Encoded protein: CATSRALHPYQETQYF.

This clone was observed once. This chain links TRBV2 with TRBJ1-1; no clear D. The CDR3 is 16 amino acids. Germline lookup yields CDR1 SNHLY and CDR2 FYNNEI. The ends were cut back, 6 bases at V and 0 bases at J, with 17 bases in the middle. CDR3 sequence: CASRVLVHIMNTEAFF. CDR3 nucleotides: TGTGCCAGCAGGGTACTAGTCCACATCATGAACACTGAAGCTTTCTTT.

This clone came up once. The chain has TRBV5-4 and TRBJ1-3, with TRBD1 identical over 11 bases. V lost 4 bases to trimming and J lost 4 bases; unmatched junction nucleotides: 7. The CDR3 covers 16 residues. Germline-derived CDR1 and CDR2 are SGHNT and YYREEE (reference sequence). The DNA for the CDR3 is TGTGCCAGCAGCCTGGACAGGGGGCTGCGCGGAAACACCATATATTTT. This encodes CASSLDRGLRGNTIYF.

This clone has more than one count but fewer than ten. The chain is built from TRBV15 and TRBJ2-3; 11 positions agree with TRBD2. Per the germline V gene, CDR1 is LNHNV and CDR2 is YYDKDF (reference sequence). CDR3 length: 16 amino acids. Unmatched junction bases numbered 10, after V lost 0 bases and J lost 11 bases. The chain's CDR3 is CATSRDSVTSGSRQYF. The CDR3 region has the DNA TGTGCCACCAGCAGAGATTCGGTCACTAGCGGGAGTAGGCAGTATTTT.

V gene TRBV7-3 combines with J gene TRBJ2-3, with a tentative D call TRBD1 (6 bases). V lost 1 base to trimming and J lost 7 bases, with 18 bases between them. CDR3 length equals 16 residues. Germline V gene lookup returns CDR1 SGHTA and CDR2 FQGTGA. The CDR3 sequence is CASSLIGSRGSNTQYF. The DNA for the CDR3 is TGTGCCAGCAGCTTAATCGGCTCCAGGGGTTCAAATACGCAGTATTTT.

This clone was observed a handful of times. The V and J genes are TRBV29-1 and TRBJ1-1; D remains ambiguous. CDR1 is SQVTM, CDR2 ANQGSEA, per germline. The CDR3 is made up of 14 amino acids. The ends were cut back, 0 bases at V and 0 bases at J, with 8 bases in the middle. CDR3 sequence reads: CSVEERGMNTEAFF. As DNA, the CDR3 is TGCAGCGTTGAAGAACGGGGTATGAACACTGAAGCTTTCTTT.

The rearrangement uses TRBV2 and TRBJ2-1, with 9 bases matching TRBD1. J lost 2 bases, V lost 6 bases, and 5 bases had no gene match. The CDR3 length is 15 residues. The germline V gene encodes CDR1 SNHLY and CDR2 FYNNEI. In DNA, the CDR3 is TGTGCCAGCAGCCTACAGGGGGCCGCCTACAATGAGCAGTTCTTC. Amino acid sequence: CASSLQGAAYNEQFF.